This T cell receptor (beta chain) is drawn from a study of T-cell reconstitution after alpha-beta-depleted transplantation in children. Germline V CDR1 and CDR2: DFQATT, SNEGSKA (reference sequence). The V gene lost 3 bases and the J gene lost 6 bases, with 17 bases spanning the gap. The CDR3 length is 15 residues. This clonotype has more than one count but fewer than ten. Molecular barcoding with unique molecular identifiers was used for the TCRbeta library. TCRdb reprocessed the PCR reads with MiXCR, giving one entry per CDR3 protein. The sample lists 450,000 to 500,000 distinct CDR3 sequences, about an eighth occurring once.

The starting material was PBMCs from the stem cell graft donor, obtained from the stem cell graft. The chain combines TRBV20-1 with TRBJ2-2; D is ambiguous. This receptor was taken from a human donor who donated a stem cell graft to a child with combined immunodeficiency. The CDR3 DNA is TGCAGTGCTAGTTCGGGCCTCGCATGGGCCGGGGAGCTGTTTTTT. Translating it yields CSASSGLAWAGELFF.